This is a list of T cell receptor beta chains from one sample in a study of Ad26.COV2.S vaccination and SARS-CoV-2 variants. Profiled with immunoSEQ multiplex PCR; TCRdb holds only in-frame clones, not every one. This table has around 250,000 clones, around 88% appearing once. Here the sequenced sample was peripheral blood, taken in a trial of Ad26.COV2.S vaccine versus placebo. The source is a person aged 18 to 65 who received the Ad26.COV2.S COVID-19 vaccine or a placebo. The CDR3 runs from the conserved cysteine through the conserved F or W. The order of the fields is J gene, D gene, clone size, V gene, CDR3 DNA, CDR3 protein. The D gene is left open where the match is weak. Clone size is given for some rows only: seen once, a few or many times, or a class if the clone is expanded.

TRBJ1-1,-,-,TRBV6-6,TGTGCCAGCAGTTACTCGTCCTGGAACACTGAAGCTTTCTTT,CASSYSSWNTEAFF
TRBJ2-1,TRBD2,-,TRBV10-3,TGTGCCATCAAGGGTAGCGGGAGCGATGAGCAGTTCTTC,CAIKGSGSDEQFF
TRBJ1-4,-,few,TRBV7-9,TGTGCCAGCAGTTTAGGAATGGCGGAATCTAATGAAAAACTGTTTTTT,CASSLGMAESNEKLFF
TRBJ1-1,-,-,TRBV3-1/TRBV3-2,TGTGCCAGCAGCCAAGATTGGGGGGGTTTGACTGAAGCTTTCTTT,CASSQDWGGLTEAFF
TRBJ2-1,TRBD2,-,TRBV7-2,TGTGCCAGCAGCTTCAATTCCGGGACTAGGAGCAATGAGCAGTTCTTC,CASSFNSGTRSNEQFF
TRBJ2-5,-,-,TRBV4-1,TGCGCCAGCAGCCAAGGGGGTGCGGTCAGGGGAAGGCGAGAGACCCAGTACTTC,CASSQGGAVRGRRETQYF
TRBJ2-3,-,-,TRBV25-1,TGTGCCACCAGGGGACCCCCACCTAGCACAGATACGCAGTATTTT,CATRGPPPSTDTQYF
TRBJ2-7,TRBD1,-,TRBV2,TGTGCCAGCAGCCCTGAAGGGGGCCACGAGCAGTACTTC,CASSPEGGHEQYF
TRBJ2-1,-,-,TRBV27,TGTGCCAGCAGTTTAGCAAATGCCTACAATGAGCAGTTCTTC,CASSLANAYNEQFF
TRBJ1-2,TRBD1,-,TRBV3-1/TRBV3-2,TGTGCCAGCAGCCAGGGATTAGGGACAGGTCCCTATGGCTACACCTTC,CASSQGLGTGPYGYTF
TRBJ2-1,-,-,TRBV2,TGTGCCAGCAGTGAACAGTCTCTTAATGAGCAGTTCTTC,CASSEQSLNEQFF
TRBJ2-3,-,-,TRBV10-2,TGCGCCAGCTCAGGACAGATGAGCACAGATACGCAGTATTTT,CASSGQMSTDTQYF
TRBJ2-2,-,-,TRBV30,TGTGCCTGGAGGACTTTTCCTCGGGAAGCGACCGGGGAGCTGTTTTTT,CAWRTFPREATGELFF
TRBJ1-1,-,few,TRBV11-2,TGTGCCAGCAGCTACGGGACGAACACTGAAGCTTTCTTT,CASSYGTNTEAFF
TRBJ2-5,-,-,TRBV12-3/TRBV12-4,TGTGCCAGCAGTTTAGTCCCTGGGGCCCAGTACTTC,CASSLVPGAQYF
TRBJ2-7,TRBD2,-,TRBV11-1,TGTGCCAGCAGCCTTAGCGGGGGCGCCTCCTACGAGCAGTACTTC,CASSLSGGASYEQYF
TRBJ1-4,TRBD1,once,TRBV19,TGTGCCAGTCAATCAGGGGGCGGCGGCCGCACTAATGAAAAACTGTTTTTT,CASQSGGGGRTNEKLFF
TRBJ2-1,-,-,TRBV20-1,TGCAGTGCCTTCCCCAATGAGCAGTTCTTC,CSAFPNEQFF
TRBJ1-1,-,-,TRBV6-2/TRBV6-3,TGTGCCAGCAGTTGGATGGGAGCTTCAGGGGAGGCTTTCTTT,CASSWMGASGEAFF
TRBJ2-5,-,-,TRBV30,TGTGCCTGGACTTACAGGGCCGGGGGTTACTTC,CAWTYRAGGYF
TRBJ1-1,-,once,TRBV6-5,TGTGCCAGCAGTACCGAAACAGGGACTGAAGCTTTCTTT,CASSTETGTEAFF
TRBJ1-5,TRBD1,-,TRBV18,TGTGCCAGCTCCCTTCGAACCCCGGGACAGCTTAGCAATCAGCCCCAGCATTTT,CASSLRTPGQLSNQPQHF
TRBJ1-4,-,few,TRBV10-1,TGCGCCAGCACAACACGGATTGATGAAAAACTGTTTTTT,CASTTRIDEKLFF
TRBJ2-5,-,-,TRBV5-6,TGTGCCAGCAGCTTGCGAAGAGAGACCCAGTACTTC,CASSLRRETQYF
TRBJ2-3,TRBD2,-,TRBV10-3,TGTGCCATCCAAGGGACTAGCGGCACAGATACGCAGTATTTT,CAIQGTSGTDTQYF
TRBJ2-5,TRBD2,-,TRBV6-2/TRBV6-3,TGTGCCAGCAGTTATCGGACTAGCGGTATAGGGGAGACCCAGTACTTC,CASSYRTSGIGETQYF
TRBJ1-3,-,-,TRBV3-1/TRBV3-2,TGTGCCAGCAGCCCGAGCTATGGGGGGCCAGGAAACACCATATATTTT,CASSPSYGGPGNTIYF
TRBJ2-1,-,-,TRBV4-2,TGTGCCAGCAGCCAAAAGCAGGGGACCTACAATGAGCAGTTCTTC,CASSQKQGTYNEQFF
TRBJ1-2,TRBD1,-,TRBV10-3,TGTGCCATCAGGGGGACAGGTACTAACTATGGCTACACCTTC,CAIRGTGTNYGYTF
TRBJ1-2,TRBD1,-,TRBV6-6,TGTGCCAGCAGTTCTGGGTCGACAGGGTATTATGGCTACACCTTC,CASSSGSTGYYGYTF
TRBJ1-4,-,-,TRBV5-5,TGTGCCAGCAGCTCTGGACTTTCCTCAACTAATGAAAAACTGTTTTTT,CASSSGLSSTNEKLFF
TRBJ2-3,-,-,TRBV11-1,TGTGCCAGCAGCTTAAGGGCAGGGCCTCTTCGAACGCAGTATTTT,CASSLRAGPLRTQYF
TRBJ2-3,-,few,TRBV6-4,TGTGCCAGCAGTGTTGGCCAGGGCGCAGATACGCAGTATTTT,CASSVGQGADTQYF
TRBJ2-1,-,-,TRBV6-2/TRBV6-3,TGTGCCAGCAGTTACGGGGGATTTGGTTTCTTC,CASSYGGFGFF
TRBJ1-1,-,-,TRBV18,TGTGCCAGCTCACCGGGACAGAACACTGAAGCTTTCTTT,CASSPGQNTEAFF
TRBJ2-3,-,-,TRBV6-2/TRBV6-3,TGTGCCAGCAGTAACTTGGACTACCCGGTCCACGATACGCAGTATTTT,CASSNLDYPVHDTQYF
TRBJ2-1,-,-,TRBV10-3,TGTGCCATCAGTGAGACAGGGAGAGAGCAGTTCTTC,CAISETGREQFF
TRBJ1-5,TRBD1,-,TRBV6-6,TGTGCCAGCAGTCAAAAATGGGCAGGGGGGAACAACAATCAGCCCCAGCATTTT,CASSQKWAGGNNNQPQHF
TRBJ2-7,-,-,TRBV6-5,TGTGCCAGCAGCAACTTGGCGGACTACGAGCAGTACTTC,CASSNLADYEQYF
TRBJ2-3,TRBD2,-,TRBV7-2,TGTGCCAGCAGCTTAGCGGCTAGCGGGGCCAAGCATACGCAGTATTTT,CASSLAASGAKHTQYF
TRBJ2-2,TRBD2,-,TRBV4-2,TGTGCCAGCAGCCAGGATACTAGCGGGAGGGCCAGTGGGACCGGGGAGCTGTTTTTT,CASSQDTSGRASGTGELFF
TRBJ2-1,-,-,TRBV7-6,TGTGCCAGCAGCTTAGCCCAGGGGGGGAACAATGAGCAGTTCTTC,CASSLAQGGNNEQFF